This T cell receptor (beta chain) is from a study of siplizumab effects on memory and regulatory T cells. Assays examined about 10^5 TCR templates per sample. Libraries were prepared by immunoSEQ multiplex PCR; TCRdb keeps only in-frame clonotypes and omits some of them. The sample contains 6,500 to 8,500 clones, around 70% of which appear only once. On this clone itself: Its specificity is not known.

The CDR3 totals 17 residues. CDR1 ENHRY and CDR2 SYGVKD come from the germline V gene. The V and J ends lost 6 bases and 0 bases, in that order; junction bases with no gene match: 11. Study-level points and caveats: Researchers could map only a minor fraction of alloreactive clones to unstimulated subsets. Contribution to the alloresponse seemed major for naive T cells, which also seemed more diverse than memory cells. No functional test confirmed suppression by proliferating siplizumab-culture Tregs.

The origin of this receptor is a human donor in good health. This chain uses TRBV10-3 with TRBJ2-7; 10 nucleotides align to TRBD2. The sample comprised effector memory CD8+ T cells sorted from blood. Stated subset: unstimulated CD8+ effector memory T cells. CDR3 sequence: CAIRPDDGLADSYEQYF. CDR3 DNA: TGTGCCATCAGACCTGACGACGGACTAGCGGACTCCTACGAGCAGTACTTC.